The present entry profiles one T cell receptor beta chain with its context. From germline, CDR1 is LNHDA and CDR2 SQIVND (reference sequence). V gave up 6 bases and J gave up 2 bases, with 17 bases separating them. This CDR3 contains 15 residues. This specimen belongs to a study of Ad26.COV2.S vaccination and SARS-CoV-2 variants. Turning to the study itself: Enrollment placed the donor in the COV1001 Ad26.COV2.S trial arm.

TCRdb keeps only in-frame clones here, not all; method: immunoSEQ multiplex PCR. The table has under 400,000 clones, around 90% seen once. Stated treatment: 15 to 20 received Ad26.COV2.S at low or high dose, single or two shots; roughly five received placebo; per-sample allocation not given. Samples came from day 63 after the first vaccine or placebo injection. The specimen comprised peripheral blood, sampled in a trial of Ad26.COV2.S vaccine versus placebo. This receptor was obtained from a person between 18 and 65 years old who received the Ad26.COV2.S COVID-19 vaccine or a placebo. The chain has TRBV19 and TRBJ2-7; no reliable D call. The CDR3: CASRPGDSIAYEQYF. The DNA of the CDR3 is TGTGCCAGTAGGCCAGGAGACTCTATAGCCTACGAGCAGTACTTC.